Following are 7 T cell receptor beta chains from one sample sequenced in a study of blood T cell repertoires in COVID-19. Assay used: immunoSEQ multiplex PCR; TCRdb lists only in-frame clones, some missing. The sample has tens of thousands of clones, roughly 84% seen once; the top ten hold 2.5% to 3.5%. The sample consisted of peripheral blood. Source of these receptors: a man aged 40-50 years with acute or convalescent COVID-19.

The chain combines TRBV30 with TRBJ2-2, with 12 bases matching TRBD2. The germline V gene has CDR1 GTSNPN and CDR2 SVGIG (reference sequence). The CDR3 length is 14 residues. V gave up 5 bases and J gave up 6 bases; unmatched junction bases: 4. CDR3 DNA sequence: TGTGCCTGGGCCAGACTAGCGGGGGCCGGGGAGCTGTTTTTT. It specifies CAWARLAGAGELFF.

V and J are TRBV6-1 and TRBJ1-2; maybe TRBD1 (6 bases). Germline-derived CDR1 and CDR2 are MNHNS and SASEGT. Trimming took 0 bases from V and 5 from J, leaving 16 bases between them. This CDR3 has 16 residues. In DNA form, the CDR3 reads TGTGCCAGCAGTGAAGCCGGAGGGGGGGCAGGTTATGGCTACACCTTC. Translating gives CASSEAGGGAGYGYTF.

The rearrangement links TRBV10-3 to TRBJ1-1; TRBD1 matches 9 bases. CDR3 length: 17 amino acids. V shed 3 bases and J 0 bases; nucleotides not matched to a gene: 8. CDR1 ENHRY and CDR2 SYGVKD come from the germline V gene. The CDR3, as DNA: TGTGCCATCAGTGAAACAGGGGGCGGCTACCTGAACACTGAAGCTTTCTTT. Amino acids: CAISETGGGYLNTEAFF.

This chain connects TRBV12-3 or TRBV12-4 to TRBJ2-7; 7 nucleotides line up with TRBD1. V gave up 5 bases and J gave up 8 bases; unmatched junction bases: 9. The CDR3 length is 13 residues. CDR3 in DNA: TGTGCCAGCAGTCCACTCGACAGGGTACAGCAGTACTTC. Protein sequence: CASSPLDRVQQYF.

This chain connects TRBV2 to TRBJ1-1; no definite D call. The germline CDR1 and CDR2 sequences are SNHLY and FYNNEI. Deletions cut 7 bases from V and 7 bases from J, with 16 bases between. This CDR3 has 13 residues. CDR3 loop: CASKVAPVGEAFF. The CDR3 bases are TGTGCCAGCAAAGTAGCCCCTGTGGGTGAAGCTTTCTTT.

The chain joins TRBV27 to TRBJ1-2, with 8 positions matching TRBD1. Germline V lookup: CDR1 MNHEY, CDR2 SMNVEV (reference sequence). Trimming removed 6 bases from V and 8 bases from J; junction bases left unmatched: 8. The CDR3 consists of 13 residues. The CDR3 nucleotides read TGTGCCAGCAGATATGGACAGGGTCTCGGCTACACCTTC. Amino acid sequence: CASRYGQGLGYTF.

CDR3: CSVSQGIYGYTF. As DNA, the CDR3 is TGCAGCGTAAGTCAGGGGATCTATGGCTACACCTTC. This sequence joins TRBV29-1 and TRBJ1-2; weak D call: TRBD1 (6 bases). The CDR3 is 12 residues long. The germline V gene encodes CDR1 SQVTM and CDR2 ANQGSEA. The germline V and J ends were trimmed by 6 bases and 4 bases, with 12 bases remaining between them.